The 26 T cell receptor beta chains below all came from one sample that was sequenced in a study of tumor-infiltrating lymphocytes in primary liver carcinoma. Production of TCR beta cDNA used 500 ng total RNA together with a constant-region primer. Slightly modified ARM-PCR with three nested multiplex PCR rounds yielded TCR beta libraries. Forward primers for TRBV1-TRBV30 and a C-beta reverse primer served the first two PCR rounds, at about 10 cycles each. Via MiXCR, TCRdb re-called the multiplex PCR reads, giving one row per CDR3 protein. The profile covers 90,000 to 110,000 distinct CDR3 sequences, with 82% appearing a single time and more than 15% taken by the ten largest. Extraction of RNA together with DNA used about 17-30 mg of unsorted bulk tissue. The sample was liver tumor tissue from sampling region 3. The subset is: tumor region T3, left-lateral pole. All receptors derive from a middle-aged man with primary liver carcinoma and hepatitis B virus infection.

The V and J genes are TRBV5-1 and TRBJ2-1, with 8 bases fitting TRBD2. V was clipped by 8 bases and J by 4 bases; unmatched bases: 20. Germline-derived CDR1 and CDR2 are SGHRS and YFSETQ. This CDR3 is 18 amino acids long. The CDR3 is CASSMVGKRLAGYNEQFF. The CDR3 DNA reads TGCGCCAGTAGCATGGTAGGGAAGCGCCTAGCGGGTTACAATGAGCAGTTCTTC.

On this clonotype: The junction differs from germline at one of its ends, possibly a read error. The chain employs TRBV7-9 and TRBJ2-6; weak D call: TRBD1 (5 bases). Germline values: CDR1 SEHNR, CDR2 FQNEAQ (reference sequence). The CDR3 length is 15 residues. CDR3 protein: CASSSRGSGANVLTF. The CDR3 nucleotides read TGTGCCAGCAGCTCAAGGGGCTCTGGGGCCAACGTCCTTACTTTC.

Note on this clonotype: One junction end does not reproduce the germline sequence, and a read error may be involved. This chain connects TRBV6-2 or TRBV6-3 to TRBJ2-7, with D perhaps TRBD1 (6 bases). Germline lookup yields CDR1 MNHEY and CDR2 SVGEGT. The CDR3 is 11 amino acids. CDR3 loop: CTSTDRSEQYF. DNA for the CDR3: TGTACCAGCACCGACAGGAGCGAGCAGTACTTC.

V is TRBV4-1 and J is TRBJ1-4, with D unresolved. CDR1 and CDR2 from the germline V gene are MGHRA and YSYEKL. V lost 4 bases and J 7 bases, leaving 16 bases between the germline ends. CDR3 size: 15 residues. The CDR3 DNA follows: TGCGCCAGCAGCCTCTCGAGGGCGGCTAGTGAAAAACTGTTTTTT. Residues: CASSLSRAASEKLFF.

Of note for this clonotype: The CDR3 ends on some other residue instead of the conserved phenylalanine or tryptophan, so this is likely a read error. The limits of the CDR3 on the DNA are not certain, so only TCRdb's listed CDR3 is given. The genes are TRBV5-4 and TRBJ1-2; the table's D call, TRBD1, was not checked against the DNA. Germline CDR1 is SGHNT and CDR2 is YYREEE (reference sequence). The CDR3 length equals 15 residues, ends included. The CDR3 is CASSYPSGQGKGYTL.

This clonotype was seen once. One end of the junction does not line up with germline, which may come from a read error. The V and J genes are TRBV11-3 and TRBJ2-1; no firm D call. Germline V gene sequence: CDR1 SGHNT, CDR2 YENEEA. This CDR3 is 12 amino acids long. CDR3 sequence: CAGSLNANEQPF. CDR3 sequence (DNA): TGTGCCGGCAGCTTAAATGCCAATGAGCAGCCATTC.

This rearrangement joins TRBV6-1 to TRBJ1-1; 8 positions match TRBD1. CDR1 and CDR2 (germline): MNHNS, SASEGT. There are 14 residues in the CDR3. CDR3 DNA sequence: TGTACCGGCAATCACGGACAGGGAGGCATTGAAGCTTTCTTT. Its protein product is CTGNHGQGGIEAFF.

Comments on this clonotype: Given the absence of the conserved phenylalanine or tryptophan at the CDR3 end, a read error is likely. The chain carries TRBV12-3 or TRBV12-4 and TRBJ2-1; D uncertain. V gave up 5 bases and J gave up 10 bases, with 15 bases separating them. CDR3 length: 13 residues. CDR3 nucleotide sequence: TGTGCCAGCAGTGGTGACACCAGCTACGAGCAGTTCTCC. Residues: CASSGDTSYEQFS.

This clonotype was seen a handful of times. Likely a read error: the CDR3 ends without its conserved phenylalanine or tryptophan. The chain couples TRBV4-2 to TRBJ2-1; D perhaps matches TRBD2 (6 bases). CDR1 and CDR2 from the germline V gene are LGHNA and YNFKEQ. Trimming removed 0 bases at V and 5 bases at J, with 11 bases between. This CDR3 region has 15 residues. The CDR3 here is CASSQETGEHNEQFS. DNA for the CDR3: TGTGCCAGCAGCCAAGAAACGGGAGAACACAATGAGCAGTTCTCC.

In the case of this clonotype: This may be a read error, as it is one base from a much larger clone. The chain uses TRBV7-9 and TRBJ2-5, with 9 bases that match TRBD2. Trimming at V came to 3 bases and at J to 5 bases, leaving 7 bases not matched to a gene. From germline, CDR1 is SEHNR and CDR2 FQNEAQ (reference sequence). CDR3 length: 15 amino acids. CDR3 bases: TGTGCCAGCAGCTTTTCAGCGGGAGGTGGTGAGACCCAGTACTTC. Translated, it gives CASSFSAGGGETQYF.

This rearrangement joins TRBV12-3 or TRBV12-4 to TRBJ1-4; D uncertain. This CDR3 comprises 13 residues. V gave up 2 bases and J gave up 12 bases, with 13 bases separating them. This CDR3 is CASSLFGLEQLFF. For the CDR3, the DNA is TGTGCCAGCAGTTTATTTGGGTTGGAACAACTGTTTTTT.

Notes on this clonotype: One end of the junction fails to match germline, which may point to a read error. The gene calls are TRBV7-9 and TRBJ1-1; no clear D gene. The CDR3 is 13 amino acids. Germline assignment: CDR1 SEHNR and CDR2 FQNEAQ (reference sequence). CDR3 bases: TGTACCAGCAGTTTATCCACGAACACTGAAGCTTTCTTT. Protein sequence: CTSSLSTNTEAFF.

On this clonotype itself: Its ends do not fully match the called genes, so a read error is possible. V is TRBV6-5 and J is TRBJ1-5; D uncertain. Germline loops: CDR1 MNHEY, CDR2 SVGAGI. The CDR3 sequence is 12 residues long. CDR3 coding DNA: TGTGCCAACAACGACCCCAATCAGCCCCGGCATTTT. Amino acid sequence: CANNDPNQPRHF.

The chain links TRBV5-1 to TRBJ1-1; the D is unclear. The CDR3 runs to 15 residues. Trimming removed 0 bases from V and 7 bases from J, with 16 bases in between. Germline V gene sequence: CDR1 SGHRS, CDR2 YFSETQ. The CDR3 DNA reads TGCGCCAGCAGCTTGGAAGGATCCCAAGAAGGTGAAGCTTTCTTT. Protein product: CASSLEGSQEGEAFF.

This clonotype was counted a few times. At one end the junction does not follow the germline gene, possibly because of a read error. The chain's CDR3 is CASSPNSGDLNEQFF. As DNA, the CDR3 is TGTGCCAGCAGCCCCAATAGCGGGGACCTCAATGAACAGTTCTTC. V gene TRBV5-4 combines with J gene TRBJ2-1; TRBD2 matches at 8 bases. The CDR3 is made up of 15 amino acids. The V gene's germline CDR1 is SGHNT and CDR2 YYREEE (reference sequence).

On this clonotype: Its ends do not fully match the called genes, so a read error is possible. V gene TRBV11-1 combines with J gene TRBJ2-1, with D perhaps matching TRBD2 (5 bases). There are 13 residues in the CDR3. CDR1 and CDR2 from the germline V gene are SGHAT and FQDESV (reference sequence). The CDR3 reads CASSVGINNEQFF. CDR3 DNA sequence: TGTGCCAGTAGCGTTGGCATCAACAATGAGCAATTCTTC.

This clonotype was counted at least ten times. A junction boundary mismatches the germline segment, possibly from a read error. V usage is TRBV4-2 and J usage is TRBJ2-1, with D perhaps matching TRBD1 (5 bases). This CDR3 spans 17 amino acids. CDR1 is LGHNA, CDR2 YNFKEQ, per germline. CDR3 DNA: TGTGCCAGCAGCCAAGATTGGGGCGCTAGAGTGGGCAATGAGCGGTTCTTC. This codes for CASSQDWGARVGNERFF.

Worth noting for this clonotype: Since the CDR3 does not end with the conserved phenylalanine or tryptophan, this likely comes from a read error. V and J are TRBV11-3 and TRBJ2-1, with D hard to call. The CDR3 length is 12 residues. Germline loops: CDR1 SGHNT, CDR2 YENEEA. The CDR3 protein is CASSLNSNVQFL. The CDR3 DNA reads TGTGCTAGCAGCTTAAATTCCAATGTGCAGTTCCTC.

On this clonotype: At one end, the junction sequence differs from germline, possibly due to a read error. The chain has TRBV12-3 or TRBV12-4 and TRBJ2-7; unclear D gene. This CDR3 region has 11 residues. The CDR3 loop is CASSRFYDQYF. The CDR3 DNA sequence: TGTGCCAGCAGTCGATTCTACGACCAGTACTTC.

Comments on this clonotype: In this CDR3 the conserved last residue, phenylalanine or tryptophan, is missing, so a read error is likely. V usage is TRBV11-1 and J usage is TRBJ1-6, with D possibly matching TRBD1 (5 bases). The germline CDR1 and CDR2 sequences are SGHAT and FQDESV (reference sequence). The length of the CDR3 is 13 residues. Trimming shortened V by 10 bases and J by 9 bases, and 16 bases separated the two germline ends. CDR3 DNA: TGTGCCAACATCCGGACACTGGTTTCACCCCTCCACATT. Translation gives CANIRTLVSPLHI.

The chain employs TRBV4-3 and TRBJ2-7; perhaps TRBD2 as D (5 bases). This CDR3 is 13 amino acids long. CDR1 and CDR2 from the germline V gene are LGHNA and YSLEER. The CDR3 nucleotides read TGCGTCAACAGCCAAGTTGGGGAGTCCGAGCAGTACTTC. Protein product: CVNSQVGESEQYF.

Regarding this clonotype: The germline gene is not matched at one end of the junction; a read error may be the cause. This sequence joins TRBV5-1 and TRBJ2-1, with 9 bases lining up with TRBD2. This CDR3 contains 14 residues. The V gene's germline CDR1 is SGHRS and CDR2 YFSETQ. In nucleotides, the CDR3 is TGCGCTAGCTCTCTTCAAGCGGGAGGTTATGAACAGTTCTTT. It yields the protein CASSLQAGGYEQFF.

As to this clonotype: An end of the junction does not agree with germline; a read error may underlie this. The CDR3 DNA sequence: TGCGCCAGCAGCTTGGAAGTGACTAGCGGAGGGAATGAGCAGTTCTTC. Translated: CASSLEVTSGGNEQFF. This sequence joins TRBV5-5 and TRBJ2-1; 9 bases align to TRBD2. Germline V gene lookup returns CDR1 SGHKS and CDR2 YYEKEE (reference sequence). The CDR3 extends over 16 amino acids.

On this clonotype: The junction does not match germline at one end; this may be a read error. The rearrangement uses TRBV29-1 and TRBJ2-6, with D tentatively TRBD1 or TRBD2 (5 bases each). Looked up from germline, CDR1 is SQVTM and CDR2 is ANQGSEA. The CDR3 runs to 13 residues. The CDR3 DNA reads TGCAGCGTTGCATGGTCTGGGGGCAACGTCCTGACTTTC. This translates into CSVAWSGGNVLTF.

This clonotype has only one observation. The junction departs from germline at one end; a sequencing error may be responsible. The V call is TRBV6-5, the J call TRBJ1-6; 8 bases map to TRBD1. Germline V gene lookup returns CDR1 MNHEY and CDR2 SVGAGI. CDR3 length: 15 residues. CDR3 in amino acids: CGSRRDSGGSSPLHF. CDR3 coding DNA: TGTGGCAGCAGGAGAGACTCAGGGGGCAGTTCACCCCTCCACTTT.

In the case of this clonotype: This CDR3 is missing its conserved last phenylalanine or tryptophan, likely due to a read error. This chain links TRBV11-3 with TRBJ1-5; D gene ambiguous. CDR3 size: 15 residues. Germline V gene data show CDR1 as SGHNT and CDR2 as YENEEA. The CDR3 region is CASSLDLRVAQSQHI. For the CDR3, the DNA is TGTGCCAGCAGCTTAGATCTGAGGGTGGCTCAGTCCCAGCATATT.